Shown below are 2 T cell receptor beta chains from a single sample sequenced in a study of blood T cell repertoires in COVID-19. The data were produced by immunoSEQ multiplex PCR, yet TCRdb's version contains in-frame clones alone and is incomplete. The sample lists about 16,000 clones, 88% occurring once. The specimen was peripheral blood. Source of these receptors: a human donor in a cohort sampled during active COVID-19.

The rearrangement uses TRBV5-5 and TRBJ1-6, with 7 bases aligning to TRBD1. Germline lookup yields CDR1 SGHKS and CDR2 YYEKEE (reference sequence). Trimming cost V 7 bases and J 8 bases; bases outside gene matches: 6. CDR3 length: 13 residues. CDR3 DNA: TGTGCCAGCCGACAGGGATTTTATTCACCCCTCCACTTT. Amino acids: CASRQGFYSPLHF. Using reference TRBV5-5 and TRBJ1-6 for the parts outside the CDR3, the full variable domain is DAGVTQSPTHLIKTRGQQVTLRCSPISGHKSVSWYQQVLGQGPQFIFQYYEKEERGRGNFPDRFSARQFPNYSSELNVNALLLGDSALYLCASRQGFYSPLHFGNGTRLTVT.

The gene calls are TRBV30 and TRBJ2-6; D uncertain. CDR3 length: 16 amino acids. CDR1 GTSNPN and CDR2 SVGIG come from the germline V gene (reference sequence). The V end was cut by 1 base, the J end by 2 bases, with 12 bases between. CDR3 region: CAWSGAGRAGANVLTF. Here the CDR3 DNA reads TGTGCCTGGAGTGGCGCAGGTCGAGCTGGGGCCAACGTCCTGACTTTC.